The clone carrying this T cell receptor beta chain has more than one count but fewer than ten. The antigen is unknown. PBMCs numbering at least 7 million were isolated per sample. This sample is part of a study of blood T cells in healthy people across ages. Regarding the study as a whole: A roughly linear age-dependent decrease characterized TCR beta diversity per million T cells. Unsorted PBMCs ruled out conclusive naive versus antigen-experienced comparison. Both higher diversity and more naive CD4+ cells marked long-lived donors when set against aged donors.

It was with a sample-barcoded 5' primer and a J-beta primer mix that a second PCR of about 6 to 12 cycles was run. Each CDR3 protein gets one entry after TCRdb re-called the 5' RACE reads with MiXCR. The table has 1.5 million to 2 million distinct CDR3 sequences, roughly two fifths seen once. The CDR3 is 16 amino acids. Germline CDR1 is SGHTA and CDR2 is FQGNSA. V was cut by 1 base and J by 0 bases, with 13 bases left in between. The chain is built from TRBV7-2 and TRBJ2-7, with D hard to call. The sample was blood. This TCR was recovered from a human donor in good health. For the CDR3, the DNA is TGTGCCAGCAGCTTAGATGTGTCCTCGAGCTCCTACGAGCAGTACTTC. The encoded protein is CASSLDVSSSSYEQYF. The full variable domain, rest sourced from reference TRBV7-2 and TRBJ2-7, is GAGVSQSPSNKVTEKGKDVELRCDPISGHTALYWYRQSLGQGLEFLIYFQGNSAPDKSGLPSDRFSAERTGGSVSTLTIQRTQQEDSAVYLCASSLDVSSSSYEQYFGPGTRLTVT.